This is a list of T cell receptor beta chains from one sample in a study of breast tumors, draining lymph nodes, adjacent tissues. One entry per CDR3 protein, called by TCRdb with MiXCR from the multiplex PCR reads. The sample has over 70,000 distinct CDR3 sequences, approximately 28% seen once. The specimen was axillary lymph node tissue. All receptors come from a female donor with breast cancer. Some clones in this sample may be carry-over from other donors' samples. The CDR3 runs from the conserved cysteine through the conserved F or W. D genes are given only for firm matches. Some rows have no size entry. The others give once, few or many, or a class for an expanded clone.

J: TRBJ1-1; D: .; size: .; V: TRBV12-3/TRBV12-4; CDR3: CASSGTPSMNTEAFF; DNA: TGTGCCAGCAGCGGGACACCTAGCATGAACACTGAAGCTTTCTTT
J: TRBJ2-1; D: .; size: many; V: TRBV7-2; CDR3: CASSPTGGSTVVEQFF; DNA: TGTGCCAGCAGCCCCACGGGTGGTTCAACGGTGGTTGAGCAGTTCTTC
J: TRBJ2-7; D: .; size: many; V: TRBV7-6; CDR3: CASSLQVGVFYEQYF; DNA: TGTGCCAGCAGCTTACAAGTCGGAGTATTCTACGAGCAGTACTTC
J: TRBJ2-1; D: TRBD2; size: .; V: TRBV12-3/TRBV12-4; CDR3: CASSFIGLAGGGGHREQFF; DNA: TGTGCCAGCAGTTTCATCGGACTAGCGGGAGGGGGAGGTCACCGTGAGCAGTTCTTC
J: TRBJ2-3; D: TRBD2; size: .; V: TRBV20-1; CDR3: CSARQSGSSTDTQYF; DNA: TGCAGTGCTAGGCAGAGCGGGAGTAGCACAGATACGCAGTATTTT
J: TRBJ2-2; D: .; size: many; V: TRBV9; CDR3: CASSVAGSGELFF; DNA: TGTGCCAGCAGCGTAGCTGGGTCCGGGGAGCTGTTTTTT
J: TRBJ1-2; D: TRBD1; size: .; V: TRBV20-1; CDR3: CSASLPRGTAGGDYSYTF; DNA: TGCAGTGCTAGCCTCCCCCGTGGGACAGCGGGGGGGGACTATAGCTACACCTTC
J: TRBJ2-2; D: TRBD1; size: many; V: TRBV9; CDR3: CASSPGDRGGTGELFF; DNA: TGTGCCAGCAGCCCAGGGGACAGGGGGGGCACCGGGGAGCTGTTTTTT
J: TRBJ2-7; D: .; size: many; V: TRBV4-2; CDR3: CASSSDHRGQISYEQYF; DNA: TGTGCCAGCAGCTCAGACCATCGGGGACAAATCTCCTACGAGCAGTACTTC
J: TRBJ2-1; D: .; size: few; V: TRBV27; CDR3: CASTHLEYNEQFF; DNA: TGTGCCAGCACTCATCTCGAGTACAATGAGCAGTTCTTC
J: TRBJ1-1; D: TRBD1; size: .; V: TRBV12-3/TRBV12-4; CDR3: CASSTGDFSTEAFF; DNA: TGTGCCAGCAGTACAGGGGATTTTAGCACTGAAGCTTTCTTT
J: TRBJ1-6; D: TRBD1; size: many; V: TRBV27; CDR3: CASSLRTGGNSPLHF; DNA: TGTGCCAGCAGTTTAAGGACAGGGGGTAATTCACCCCTCCACTTT
J: TRBJ1-2; D: .; size: many; V: TRBV27; CDR3: CASSPILGGGGENGYTF; DNA: TGTGCCAGCAGTCCCATATTGGGGGGCGGGGGAGAGAATGGCTACACCTTC
J: TRBJ2-7; D: TRBD2; size: .; V: TRBV11-2; CDR3: CASSQIGRARGLEQYF; DNA: TGTGCCAGCAGCCAGATCGGGAGGGCCCGGGGTCTCGAGCAGTACTTC
J: TRBJ2-7; D: .; size: many; V: TRBV10-3; CDR3: CAISEPRESYEQYF; DNA: TGTGCCATCAGTGAACCCAGGGAATCCTACGAGCAGTACTTC
J: TRBJ2-7; D: TRBD1; size: few; V: TRBV27; CDR3: CASSFIAGGDEQYF; DNA: TGTGCCAGCAGTTTTATTGCAGGGGGAGACGAGCAGTACTTC
J: TRBJ2-1; D: .; size: .; V: TRBV19; CDR3: CASSTGTGRALNNEQSF; DNA: TGTGCCAGTAGTACCGGAACCGGGCGCGCTTTAAACAATGAGCAGTCCTTC
J: TRBJ2-7; D: .; size: .; V: TRBV12-3/TRBV12-4; CDR3: CASRDTGEGYGQYF; DNA: TGTGCTAGCAGGGATACAGGGGAGGGTTACGGGCAGTACTTC
J: TRBJ2-2; D: TRBD1; size: many; V: TRBV6-1; CDR3: CASLGTEANTGELFF; DNA: TGTGCCAGCCTGGGGACAGAAGCGAACACCGGGGAGCTGTTTTTT
J: TRBJ2-3; D: TRBD2; size: .; V: TRBV20-1; CDR3: CSARGGTSGFTDTQYF; DNA: TGCAGTGCTAGAGGAGGGACTAGCGGATTCACAGATACGCAGTATTTT
J: TRBJ2-7; D: .; size: .; V: TRBV7-2; CDR3: CASSPRRDYEQYF; DNA: TGTGCCAGCAGCCCGAGACGGGACTACGAGCAGTACTTC